This T cell receptor beta chain was observed in a study of blood T cell repertoires in COVID-19. Study-wide context: Specimens from acute and convalescent COVID-19 originated in the United States, Italy and Spain. Sources were T cells, B-cell-depleted T cells, or PBMCs; the material itself was cDNA or gDNA.

Per the study methods: Amplification of reference gene primers was used by the study to estimate nucleated cell counts. Here immunoSEQ multiplex PCR was the method, and the copy in TCRdb shows in-frame clones only, minus some. V and J calls and clone size are given by that table; D and trimming were obtained from the DNA. The table shows more than 90,000 clones, with around 83% occurring only once. The TCR sequence derives from a man aged 65 to 85 with acute or convalescent COVID-19. The sequencing sample was made of peripheral blood.

The CDR3 here is CASSLALSYEQYF. CDR3 DNA: TGTGCCAGCAGCTTAGCGCTGAGCTACGAGCAGTACTTC. The gene calls are TRBV7-6 and TRBJ2-7; D is ambiguous. The CDR3 runs 13 residues. Trimming removed 0 bases at V and 3 bases at J, with 6 bases between. CDR1 and CDR2 (germline): SGHVS, FNYEAQ.